The present T cell receptor (beta chain) was sequenced within a study of beta chain features in type 1 diabetes. Study in general: Over all samples combined, about 100,000,000 sorted cells were examined.

Findings of the study overall: Patients with Type 1 diabetes showed moderately but significantly shorter TCRB CDR3s in all four CD4+ subsets.

V was pared by 0 bases and J by 2 bases, with 9 bases between. Germline V gene lookup returns CDR1 SGHDT and CDR2 YYEEEE. The CDR3 runs 15 residues. This clone turned up a few times. The antigen is unknown. Naive, central memory, regulatory and stem cell-like memory cells within the CD4+ compartment were sorted using CD45RO/CCR7/CD25/CD127/CD95/CD27. What was sequenced were expressed TCRB transcripts, since all of the isolated RNA had been reverse transcribed. This table comes from immunoSEQ multiplex PCR, and its TCRdb copy is limited to in-frame clones, with some not included. The sample yields a few hundred thousand clones, about 15% seen once.

This TCR was recovered from a man younger than 35 with type 1 diabetes. Sequenced input: naive CD4+ T cells from blood. The J gene is TRBJ2-1, the V gene TRBV5-6; D remains ambiguous. The CDR3 bases are TGTGCCAGCAGCTTGGGAGGTCTCACCTACAATGAGCAGTTCTTC. It translates to CASSLGGLTYNEQFF.